The clone carrying this T cell receptor (beta chain) has more than one count but fewer than ten. Its matching antigen is unknown. These data come from a study of cytomegalovirus exposure and HLA in healthy donors. Study background: T cells numbering around 190 million yielded more than 100 million unique TCR beta sequences in an earlier analysis.

This CDR3 has 14 residues. CDR1 MNHEY and CDR2 SMNVEV come from the germline V gene (reference sequence). V was pared by 5 bases and J by 5 bases, with 15 bases between. The study, taken as a whole, reports: In an earlier analysis, in roughly 600 donors, most V segments appeared productive either ~87% or ~30% of the time. A few CMV-associated chains proved CMV antigen-specific in vitro.

The primer mix had 60 Vbeta and 13 Jbeta primers. Sequencing was performed with immunoSEQ multiplex PCR; in TCRdb, only in-frame clones are kept and a portion is missing. The sample records about 120,000 clones, 60% to 80% being singletons. The chain uses TRBV27 and TRBJ2-5; TRBD2 is a possible D gene (6 bases). The sequence derives from a man aged 25 to 45 in good health and CMV-seronegative. Sequencing was performed on PBMCs. CDR3 in DNA: TGTGCCAGCAGTCTGAACGCGGACTATGAGACCCAGTACTTC. This codes for CASSLNADYETQYF.